These 20 T cell receptor beta chains came from one sample sequenced in a study of low-dose radiotherapy and immunotherapy resistance in tumors. TRAV and TRBV primers primed cDNA for both TCRalpha and TCRbeta. For amplifying TCRs, the PCR ran for 15 to 20 cycles with Phusion, which was used together with a constant-region primer and the adapter on the V primers. TCRdb re-analysed the reads in MiXCR, keeping a single row per CDR3 protein. This table holds 35,000 to 50,000 distinct CDR3 sequences, roughly 30% found once. The time point is: before trial treatment. The source material was PBMCs, sampled before treatment. These receptors all come from a male donor with gallbladder cancer.

The table lists this clonotype with many counts. The chain combines TRBV12-3 or TRBV12-4 with TRBJ2-7; the D gene is possibly TRBD2 (6 bases). The CDR3 consists of 15 residues. The V end was cut by 4 bases, the J end by 0 bases, with 13 bases between. In nucleotides, the CDR3 is TGTGCCAGCAGTTCCCGCCGGGACTCCTCCTACGAGCAGTACTTC. This encodes CASSSRRDSSYEQYF.

The chain has TRBV4-1 and TRBJ2-5, with D maybe TRBD2 (7 bases). Germline V gene lookup returns CDR1 MGHRA and CDR2 YSYEKL. The CDR3 is made up of 14 amino acids. V shed 5 bases and J shed 0 bases, with 10 bases lying between them. The CDR3 DNA reads TGCGCCAGCAGCAAGGGGGGGGACCAAGAGACCCAGTACTTC. This translates into CASSKGGDQETQYF.

This clonotype was seen at least ten times. This chain uses TRBV3-1 with TRBJ2-6; D may be TRBD2 (6 bases). V lost 5 bases, J lost 0 bases, and 14 bases lay in between. The CDR3 consists of 17 residues. Germline V gene data show CDR1 as LGHDT and CDR2 as YNNKEL (reference sequence). The CDR3 DNA reads TGTGCCAGCAGCGTCGGGACTTACGGCTCTGGGGCCAACGTCCTGACTTTC. Its protein is CASSVGTYGSGANVLTF.

At least ten counts were recorded for this clonotype. V gene TRBV5-1 combines with J gene TRBJ2-1, with D hard to call. Germline V gives CDR1 SGHRS, CDR2 YFSETQ. Trimming shortened V by 2 bases and J by 0 bases, and 9 bases separated the two germline ends. This CDR3 is 15 amino acids long. CDR3 protein: CASSLEVSSYNEQFF. Here the CDR3 DNA reads TGCGCCAGCAGCTTAGAAGTTAGCTCCTACAATGAGCAGTTCTTC.

This clonotype was seen repeatedly, ten times or more. The chain uses TRBV10-3 and TRBJ2-1, with a tentative D call TRBD2 (6 bases). CDR1 is ENHRY and CDR2 is SYGVKD in the germline V gene. The CDR3 sequence is 15 residues long. The germline V and J ends were trimmed by 3 bases and 9 bases, with 18 bases remaining between them. The CDR3 reads CAISEVATSNFEQFF. CDR3 DNA sequence: TGTGCCATCAGTGAAGTGGCGACTAGTAATTTTGAGCAGTTCTTC.

This chain connects TRBV20-1 to TRBJ2-5; D is possibly TRBD2 (5 bases). V dropped 4 bases and J dropped 0 bases, with 9 bases sitting between them. Looked up from germline, CDR1 is DFQATT and CDR2 is SNEGSKA (reference sequence). This CDR3 comprises 13 residues. The CDR3 loop is CSATSTNQETQYF. Here the CDR3 DNA reads TGCAGTGCTACCTCGACTAACCAAGAGACCCAGTACTTC.

This clonotype was recorded many times. The chain uses TRBV21-1 and TRBJ2-2. TRBV21-1 is deemed a pseudogene. There are 12 residues in the CDR3. The CDR3 DNA is TGTGCCAGCAGATCGAAGACCGGGGAGCTGTTTTTT. It codes for CASRSKTGELFF.

In this sample, this clonotype turned up many times. The CDR3 DNA sequence: TGTGCCAGCTCTAGGACTAGGCAACAAGAGACCCAGTACTTC. This sequence encodes CASSRTRQQETQYF. This chain connects TRBV12-3 or TRBV12-4 to TRBJ2-5, with TRBD2 identical over 7 bases. Unmatched junction bases numbered 8, after V lost 8 bases and J lost 2 bases. The CDR3 has 14 residues.

The chain has TRBV7-8 and TRBJ2-2; D is perhaps TRBD2 (6 bases). This CDR3 contains 12 residues. Per the germline V gene, CDR1 is SGHVS and CDR2 is FQNEAQ. With 11 bases removed from V and 7 bases from J, the gap between germline ends came to 14 bases. This CDR3 reads CAVGGTDGELFF. Here the CDR3 DNA reads TGTGCCGTCGGCGGGACCGACGGGGAGCTGTTTTTT.

For this clonotype: With a far larger clone one base away, a read error is the likely cause. V gene TRBV6-8 combines with J gene TRBJ2-7; D remains unclear. Germline V gene lookup returns CDR1 MNHGY and CDR2 SAAAGT. The CDR3 runs 16 residues. Trimming left V 4 bases short and J 7 bases short, with 23 bases between. CDR3 loop: CASSFTPSHSYNEQYF. The CDR3 DNA reads as TGTGCCAGCAGTTTCACACCTTCCCATTCCTACAATGAGCAGTACTTC.

This clonotype has ten or more counts. For the CDR3, the DNA is TGTGCTAGTGCCTCGGGACAGGCGGCGGCCGGGGAGCTGTTTTTT. This gives the protein CASASGQAAAGELFF. The chain employs TRBV12-5 and TRBJ2-2; 8 bases match TRBD1. The CDR3 loop spans 15 amino acids. The germline V gene encodes CDR1 LGHNT and CDR2 FRNRAP. Trimming took 7 bases from V and 6 from J; bases not matched to a gene: 10.

As concerns this clonotype: This likely comes from a read error, as the CDR3 has no conserved phenylalanine or tryptophan at its end. The chain recombines TRBV7-2 with TRBJ2-2; possible D gene TRBD1, 6 bases. V lost 5 bases to trimming and J lost 1 base, with 8 bases between them. The germline V gene encodes CDR1 SGHTA and CDR2 FQGNSA. This CDR3 comprises 14 residues. As DNA, the CDR3 is TGTGCCAGCAGCCAGGACAGGAACACCGGGGAGCTGTTTCTT. Amino acid sequence: CASSQDRNTGELFL.

This clonotype was counted at least ten times. The gene calls are TRBV20-1 and TRBJ2-3; 10 nucleotides agree with TRBD1. The V gene end was trimmed by 5 bases and the J gene end by 4 bases; junction bases not matched to a gene: 9. From germline, CDR1 is DFQATT and CDR2 SNEGSKA (reference sequence). CDR3 length: 15 amino acids. Here the CDR3 DNA reads TGCAGTGCTCCCCCGGGACAGGGGTTTCCAGATACGCAGTATTTT. It codes for CSAPPGQGFPDTQYF.

The chain joins TRBV27 to TRBJ1-1; 9 nucleotides agree with TRBD1. This CDR3 contains 15 residues. Germline V gene lookup returns CDR1 MNHEY and CDR2 SMNVEV (reference sequence). The V and J ends lost 5 bases and 0 bases, in that order; junction bases with no gene match: 4. The CDR3 DNA is TGTGCCAGCAGTCCACAGGGGGCTCTGAACACTGAAGCTTTCTTT. It encodes CASSPQGALNTEAFF.

Comment on this clonotype: A far larger clone is a single base away, which makes a read error likely. The chain joins TRBV6-8 to TRBJ2-3, with 8 bases fitting TRBD1. Germline-derived CDR1 and CDR2 are MNHGY and SAAAGT. Trimming took 6 bases from V and 1 from J; bases not matched to a gene: 12. This CDR3 is 17 amino acids long. The CDR3 nucleotides are TGTGCCAGCAGACCGCCTCAGGGGGCGCGAGGCACAGATACGCAGTATTTT. Encoded protein: CASRPPQGARGTDTQYF.

Ten or more counts support this clonotype. This chain uses TRBV6-5 with TRBJ2-7, with 14 bases that match TRBD2. V lost 6 bases and J lost 5; bases outside the gene matches: 9. Germline V lookup: CDR1 MNHEY, CDR2 SVGAGI. This CDR3 spans 16 amino acids. The CDR3 reads CASSPGTSGRVHEQYF. In nucleotides, the CDR3 is TGTGCCAGCAGCCCGGGGACTAGCGGGAGAGTCCACGAGCAGTACTTC.

V gene TRBV14 combines with J gene TRBJ1-1; D possibly corresponds to TRBD1 (6 bases). Trimming cost V 4 bases and J 4 bases, with 16 bases left between them. The length of the CDR3 is 15 residues. Germline V lookup: CDR1 SGHDN, CDR2 FVKESK. The CDR3 nucleotides read TGTGCCAGCAGCCCGAGGGGGGGAGGGAGCACTGAAGCTTTCTTT. Protein: CASSPRGGGSTEAFF.

This clonotype was detected ten times or more. The chain's CDR3 is CASSQVGETQYF. In DNA, the CDR3 is TGTGCCAGCAGCCAAGTGGGGGAGACCCAGTACTTC. V gene TRBV3-1 combines with J gene TRBJ2-5; the D is unclear. The CDR3 length is 12 residues. The germline CDR1 and CDR2 sequences are LGHDT and YNNKEL (reference sequence). The germline V and J ends were trimmed by 1 base and 5 bases, with 5 bases remaining between them.

The rearrangement uses TRBV10-3 and TRBJ1-2; no clear D gene. The CDR3 has 16 amino acids. Germline V CDR1 and CDR2: ENHRY, SYGVKD. V was shortened by 0 bases and J by 6 bases, with 17 bases between the two germline ends. The CDR3 here is CAISESFGSGKDGYTF. CDR3 sequence (DNA): TGTGCCATCAGTGAGTCATTCGGGTCCGGGAAGGATGGCTACACCTTC.

As to this clonotype: One base separates it from a far larger clone, so it is likely a read error. The genes are TRBV13 and TRBJ2-5; 9 nucleotides agree with TRBD1. Germline CDR1 is PRHDT and CDR2 is FYEKMQ (reference sequence). This CDR3 is 16 amino acids long. The trim removed 10 bases at V and 11 bases at J, leaving 23 bases unmatched. This chain's CDR3 is CATPPSVEQGAYEQYF. The CDR3 DNA follows: TGTGCCACCCCTCCGTCGGTCGAACAGGGGGCCTATGAGCAGTACTTC.